What follows are 12 T cell receptor beta chains derived from one specimen sequenced in a study of OX40 agonist ivuxolimab in advanced cancers. The method was immunoSEQ multiplex PCR; TCRdb's version includes in-frame clones alone and lacks a portion of them. This sample carries 90,000 to 95,000 clones, approximately 87% of them seen once, and the ten largest clones take about 4.6%. The sample here was CD4+ or CD8+ T cells sorted from blood, taken in a trial of the OX40 agonist ivuxolimab. The source of these receptors is an adult with an advanced solid tumor such as melanoma, head and neck, liver or kidney cancer.

The chain links TRBV5-1 to TRBJ2-4, with D unresolved. Germline V lookup: CDR1 SGHRS, CDR2 YFSETQ. This CDR3 has 15 amino acids. V was cut by 0 bases and J by 5 bases, with 12 bases left in between. In DNA, the CDR3 is TGCGCCAGCAGCTTGGAAGGTAGGGCCGAAAACATTCAGTACTTC. Translated, it gives CASSLEGRAENIQYF. The full variable domain, in which reference TRBV5-1 and TRBJ2-4 provide the parts outside the CDR3, is KAGVTQTPRYLIKTRGQQVTLSCSPISGHRSVSWYQQTPGQGLQFLFEYFSETQRNKGNFPGRFSGRQFSNSRSEMNVSTLELGDSALYLCASSLEGRAENIQYFGAGTRLSVL.

The chain employs TRBV28 and TRBJ1-5, with a weak D call TRBD1 (5 bases). This CDR3 comprises 14 residues. V lost 3 bases to trimming and J lost 3 bases, with 9 bases between them. Germline V CDR1 and CDR2: MDHEN, SYDVKM. In DNA, the CDR3 is TGTGCCAGCAGTTTTTCAGGGCCCAATCAGCCCCAGCATTTT. This encodes CASSFSGPNQPQHF.

The rearrangement joins TRBV30 to TRBJ2-2; no definite D call. Germline V gene sequence: CDR1 GTSNPN, CDR2 SVGIG (reference sequence). CDR3 size: 12 residues. V was clipped by 5 bases and J by 3 bases, with 7 bases between them. CDR3 coding DNA: TGTGCCTGGGATAGTTACACCGGGGAGCTGTTTTTT. Amino acid sequence: CAWDSYTGELFF.

Turning to this clone: This same CDR3 is encoded by further DNA sequences in the sample. The rearrangement links TRBV5-1 to TRBJ1-1; D gene unclear. Trimming left V 0 bases short and J 2 bases short, with 8 bases between. There are 14 residues in the CDR3. Germline V gene lookup returns CDR1 SGHRS and CDR2 YFSETQ. The CDR3 DNA reads as TGCGCCAGCAGCTTGGTTCAGGCTAACACTGAAGCTTTCTTT. Protein product: CASSLVQANTEAFF.

This CDR3 is CASSSGTTDTQYF. In nucleotides, the CDR3 is TGTGCCAGCAGCTCCGGGACTACAGATACGCAGTATTTT. The rearrangement links TRBV5-4 to TRBJ2-3, with D perhaps matching TRBD2 (6 bases). Trimming took 3 bases from V and 3 from J, leaving 8 bases between them. The germline V gene has CDR1 SGHNT and CDR2 YYREEE (reference sequence). This CDR3 has 13 amino acids.

The chain's CDR3 is CASSPVHLNTEAFF. CDR3 nucleotides: TGTGCCAGCAGCCCCGTCCACTTGAACACTGAAGCTTTCTTT. The rearrangement uses TRBV28 and TRBJ1-1; D remains unclear. CDR3 length: 14 amino acids. Germline CDR1 reads MDHEN; CDR2 reads SYDVKM. Trimming stripped 6 bases from V and 0 bases from J, with 11 bases between.

The V gene is TRBV2, the J gene TRBJ1-5; 7 bases line up with TRBD1. The CDR3 has 15 amino acids. Per germline, CDR1 SNHLY and CDR2 FYNNEI. J gave up 0 bases and V 4 bases, and 3 bases lay outside the gene matches. Here the CDR3 DNA reads TGTGCCAGCAGTGCAGGGACAGATAGCAATCAGCCCCAGCATTTT. This codes for CASSAGTDSNQPQHF.

V and J are TRBV5-1 and TRBJ1-4, with D hard to call. The germline V and J ends were trimmed by 4 bases and 7 bases, with 17 bases remaining between them. CDR3 length equals 15 residues. Germline values: CDR1 SGHRS, CDR2 YFSETQ. CDR3 bases: TGCGCCAGCAGCCCCGGGGATCTTATGGGTGAAAAACTGTTTTTT. Translating it yields CASSPGDLMGEKLFF.

The CDR3 region is CASSLSRLRETDTQYF. In DNA form, the CDR3 reads TGCGCCAGCAGCCTAAGCCGACTCCGGGAGACAGATACGCAGTATTTT. The chain carries TRBV4-3 and TRBJ2-3, with D perhaps matching TRBD2 (6 bases). This CDR3 region has 16 residues. The V end lost 4 bases, the J end lost 3 bases, and 17 bases lay between the germline ends. Germline CDR1 is LGHNA and CDR2 is YSLEER.

The chain couples TRBV10-1 to TRBJ1-4; the match to TRBD1 covers 7 bases. This CDR3 is 17 amino acids long. Trimming at V came to 5 bases and at J to 0 bases, leaving 9 bases not matched to a gene. The germline V gene encodes CDR1 WNHNN and CDR2 SYGVQD (reference sequence). The CDR3 is CASSPGTAFSTNEKLFF. The CDR3 DNA is TGCGCCAGCAGTCCCGGGACAGCCTTTTCAACTAATGAAAAACTGTTTTTT.

The genes are TRBV28 and TRBJ2-5; the D gene is possibly TRBD1 (5 bases). The CDR3 spans 14 residues. The V gene's germline CDR1 is MDHEN and CDR2 SYDVKM. V was shortened by 5 bases and J by 0 bases, with 10 bases between the two germline ends. The chain's CDR3 is CASSLQVNQETQYF. The CDR3 bases are TGTGCCAGCAGTCTACAGGTTAACCAAGAGACCCAGTACTTC.

The chain uses TRBV6-5 and TRBJ1-2; D ambiguous. Germline lookup yields CDR1 MNHEY and CDR2 SVGAGI. With 2 bases removed from V and 1 base from J, the gap between germline ends came to 5 bases. The CDR3 runs to 13 residues. CDR3: CASSYLSNYGYTF. CDR3 nucleotide sequence: TGTGCCAGCAGTTACCTGAGTAACTATGGCTACACCTTC.